Listed below are T cell receptor beta chains from one sample, sequenced in a study of sequential checkpoint blockade in melanoma. Repertoires were generated with immunoSEQ multiplex PCR, while TCRdb's copy carries only in-frame clones and drops some. The sample records about 18,000 clones, roughly 28% being singletons. This material consisted of tumor tissue (inferred from file names), taken from a patient given nivolumab and ipilimumab in sequence. Receptor source: a human donor with melanoma. The CDR3 runs from the conserved cysteine through the conserved F or W. A D gene is named only where the DNA matches it firmly. Only some rows state a clone size, as once, few, many or a class for expanded clones.

CDR3 DNA | CDR3 protein | J gene | clone size | V gene | CDR3 length | D gene
TGTGCCAGCAGTGAAGCGGCTAGCGGGAGATCGGTAGACATTCAGTACTTC | CASSEAASGRSVDIQYF | TRBJ2-4 | medium-sized | TRBV6-1 | 17 | TRBD2
TGTGCCAGCAGCCCCCACCGGAGGGGGAATCAGCCCCAGCATTTT | CASSPHRRGNQPQHF | TRBJ1-5 | few | TRBV6-8 | 15 | -
TGTGCCAGCAGCTCCCATGGCGGGAGGGACCCCTACAATGAGCAGTTCTTC | CASSSHGGRDPYNEQFF | TRBJ2-1 | - | TRBV11-3 | 17 | TRBD2
TGTGCCAGTAGTATATCTCCTAGCAATCAGCCCCAGCATTTT | CASSISPSNQPQHF | TRBJ1-5 | - | TRBV19 | 14 | -
TGTGCCAGCAGAGGGACTAGCGGGTCAGACGAGCAGTACTTC | CASRGTSGSDEQYF | TRBJ2-7 | few | TRBV6-8 | 14 | TRBD2
TGTGCCAGCAGTCAACAGGGGGGCGATGACTATGGCTACACCTTC | CASSQQGGDDYGYTF | TRBJ1-2 | - | TRBV28 | 15 | TRBD1
TGTGCCAGCAGTTTACAGAGGGTCAGCACCGGGGAGCTGTTTTTT | CASSLQRVSTGELFF | TRBJ2-2 | - | TRBV28 | 15 | -
TGTGCCTGGAGTTCTTGGGGCGGACAGAACACTGAAGCTTTCTTT | CAWSSWGGQNTEAFF | TRBJ1-1 | few | TRBV30 | 15 | -
TGTGCCAGCTCACCACTTCCTCCGGGGGACTCTGGGGCCAACGTCCTGACTTTC | CASSPLPPGDSGANVLTF | TRBJ2-6 | - | TRBV18 | 18 | -
TGTGCCAGCAGGGACGGGACAGGGGTGTTCAGCGGGGAGCTGTTTTTT | CASRDGTGVFSGELFF | TRBJ2-2 | - | TRBV6-8 | 16 | TRBD1
TGTGCCAGCAGCCACGACGGAGGAAACACCGGGGAGCTGTTTTTT | CASSHDGGNTGELFF | TRBJ2-2 | - | TRBV14 | 15 | -
TGTGCCAGCAGGGACACTAGCGGGAGAAACAATGAGCAGTTCTTC | CASRDTSGRNNEQFF | TRBJ2-1 | few | TRBV6-8 | 15 | TRBD2
TGTGCCAGCAGCTCCTCTAGCGGTTCAGCCATTCAGTACTTC | CASSSSSGSAIQYF | TRBJ2-4 | few | TRBV11-3 | 14 | TRBD2
TGTGCCACGGAGGGGGGCACAGATACGCAGTATTTT | CATEGGTDTQYF | TRBJ2-3 | - | TRBV19 | 12 | -
TGTGCCAGCGGAGGACTAGCGGGGGGGGAGACCCAGTACTTC | CASGGLAGGETQYF | TRBJ2-5 | - | TRBV2 | 14 | TRBD2
TGCAGCGTTGAATCACTAGCGGGGCTCCCCGACAATGAGCAGTTCTTC | CSVESLAGLPDNEQFF | TRBJ2-1 | - | TRBV29-1 | 16 | TRBD2
TGTGCCAGCAGCTGGGACAGGGCTCCGGCGGTGGAGCTGTTTTTT | CASSWDRAPAVELFF | TRBJ2-2 | few | TRBV6-8 | 15 | TRBD1
TGTGCCAGCAGTTTCCGGGACCCTCAGAGCTCTGGAAACACCATATATTTT | CASSFRDPQSSGNTIYF | TRBJ1-3 | few | TRBV6-8 | 17 | -
TGTGCCATCGATGACAGCGGGGTTTACGAGCAGTACTTC | CAIDDSGVYEQYF | TRBJ2-7 | - | TRBV6-8 | 13 | TRBD2
TGCAGCTTTACGGGACAGTCGCTAGAGACCCAGTACTTC | CSFTGQSLETQYF | TRBJ2-5 | - | TRBV29-1 | 13 | TRBD1
TGTGCCAGCACCCCTTTGGGGACAGGGGTTCAGCCCCAGCATTTT | CASTPLGTGVQPQHF | TRBJ1-5 | few | TRBV11-3 | 15 | TRBD1
TGCAGCGTTGTACTAGCGTTAGTGGGAACCGGGGAGCTGTTTTTT | CSVVLALVGTGELFF | TRBJ2-2 | few | TRBV29-1 | 15 | TRBD2
TGTGCCAGCAGTAAAGAATTGACCTACAATGAGCAGTTCTTC | CASSKELTYNEQFF | TRBJ2-1 | few | TRBV11-3 | 14 | -
TGTGCCAGCAGTGGACCTGACAGCCTCTCTGGAAACACCATATATTTT | CASSGPDSLSGNTIYF | TRBJ1-3 | - | TRBV6-8 | 16 | -
TGTGCCAGCAGTGAAGGGCAGGGCTGGCTCTTTCAATCGGAAGCTTTCTTT | CASSEGQGWLFQSEAFF | TRBJ1-1 | many | TRBV9 | 17 | -
TGTGCCTGGAGTTACGGAGCAAACACCGGGGAGCTGTTTTTT | CAWSYGANTGELFF | TRBJ2-2 | few | TRBV30 | 14 | -
TGCGCCAGCAGCCTCCGGACTAGCGGGCGCCTCGACGAGCAGTACTTC | CASSLRTSGRLDEQYF | TRBJ2-7 | - | TRBV23-1 | 16 | TRBD2
TGTGCCAGCAGCTTAGATGCGGGAGGCTTCGACCATGAGCAGTTCTTC | CASSLDAGGFDHEQFF | TRBJ2-1 | few | TRBV11-3 | 16 | TRBD2
TGCGCCAGCAGCTTAACAGGGGGCGTTTTGAACACTGAAGCTTTCTTT | CASSLTGGVLNTEAFF | TRBJ1-1 | few | TRBV5-1 | 16 | TRBD1
TGTGCCAGCAGGGACGACAGCGGATATGGCTACACCTTC | CASRDDSGYGYTF | TRBJ1-2 | - | TRBV6-8 | 13 | -
TGTGCCAGCAGCTTGGGCGGAACTTTCTCTGGAAACACCATATATTTT | CASSLGGTFSGNTIYF | TRBJ1-3 | medium-sized | TRBV11-3 | 16 | -
TGTGCCAGCAGCTTGGGGGTTGGGTTGGGCTCCTACGAGCAGTACTTC | CASSLGVGLGSYEQYF | TRBJ2-7 | many | TRBV11-3 | 16 | -
TGTGCCAGCGACCCCGGTTTTCTTGTCTATGGCTACACCTTC | CASDPGFLVYGYTF | TRBJ1-2 | - | TRBV18 | 14 | -
TGTGCCACCAGCATCATTTTTAGCGGACGCGAGCAGTACTTC | CATSIIFSGREQYF | TRBJ2-7 | - | TRBV15 | 14 | -
TGTGCCAGCAGAAGGGGCCAAGGGGGGAATGAGCAGTTCTTC | CASRRGQGGNEQFF | TRBJ2-1 | few | TRBV11-3 | 14 | -
TGTGCCAGCAGCTTAGTGGCAGGGAAGTACGAGCAGTACTTC | CASSLVAGKYEQYF | TRBJ2-7 | few | TRBV11-3 | 14 | -
TGTGCCAGCAGCTTGTGGCTAGCGGGATCCAATGAGCAGTTCTTC | CASSLWLAGSNEQFF | TRBJ2-1 | many | TRBV11-3 | 15 | TRBD2
TGTGCCAGCAGCTCCCGAGTGGCAGGGGATCAGCCCCAGCATTTT | CASSSRVAGDQPQHF | TRBJ1-5 | few | TRBV6-8 | 15 | -
TGTGCCAGCAGCCTTGCAGCGGGAGGGCCCTTCCAGCAGTACTTC | CASSLAAGGPFQQYF | TRBJ2-7 | few | TRBV14 | 15 | TRBD2
TGTGCCAGCGCCAGGGGACAGTCCTACGAGCAGTACTTC | CASARGQSYEQYF | TRBJ2-7 | few | TRBV9 | 13 | TRBD1
TGTGCCAGCAAACTAGTTGGGGAGACCCAGTACTTC | CASKLVGETQYF | TRBJ2-5 | - | TRBV9 | 12 | -
TGTGCCAGCAGCATCCAGGGGTACCAAGATACGCAGTATTTT | CASSIQGYQDTQYF | TRBJ2-3 | few | TRBV7-4 | 14 | -
TGTGCCAGCTCACCAGGGACAGATCAAGAGACCCAGTACTTC | CASSPGTDQETQYF | TRBJ2-5 | - | TRBV18 | 14 | TRBD1
TGTGCCAGCAGCCCTGGGGACAAATCCTACGAGCAGTACTTC | CASSPGDKSYEQYF | TRBJ2-7 | few | TRBV9 | 14 | -
TGTGCCAGCAGTCTACGCCAGGGGAGCGGGAGGAATGAGCAGTTCTTC | CASSLRQGSGRNEQFF | TRBJ2-1 | - | TRBV28 | 16 | TRBD2
TGTGCCAGCAGGTCCGGGGGGCTCTACGAGCAGTACTTC | CASRSGGLYEQYF | TRBJ2-7 | few | TRBV6-8 | 13 | -
TGTGCCAGCAGCTTAGCGGTAGGGTCACCCCTCCACTTT | CASSLAVGSPLHF | TRBJ1-6 | - | TRBV5-8 | 13 | -
TGTGCCAGTAGTACACGACGGGAAGTCAATGAAAAACTGTTTTTT | CASSTRREVNEKLFF | TRBJ1-4 | once | TRBV19 | 15 | -
TGTGCCAGCGCCTCAGACAGGGTGAGTAGGACCTACGAGCAGTACTTC | CASASDRVSRTYEQYF | TRBJ2-7 | - | TRBV28 | 16 | TRBD1
TGTGCCAGCAGCTTAAGAAGGACAGGGCGGTATGGCTACACCTTC | CASSLRRTGRYGYTF | TRBJ1-2 | many | TRBV7-5 | 15 | -
TGTGCCAGCAGCCCTGGCCCTCTCTACGAGCAGTACTTC | CASSPGPLYEQYF | TRBJ2-7 | - | TRBV28 | 13 | -
TGTGCCAGCAGCCCCTCCTCCGGCTATGGCTACACCTTC | CASSPSSGYGYTF | TRBJ1-2 | few | TRBV9 | 13 | -
TGTGCCAGCAGTTCAGCTAGCGGGAGCTCCAAAAACATTCAGTACTTC | CASSSASGSSKNIQYF | TRBJ2-4 | - | TRBV28 | 16 | TRBD2
TGTGCCAGTAACCTCAGGGGAATTAATCAGCCCCAGCATTTT | CASNLRGINQPQHF | TRBJ1-5 | - | TRBV19 | 14 | -
TGTGCCAGTAGTTCACGGGGATTCCCAAAAATAAAAGCTAACTATGGCTACACCTTC | CASSSRGFPKIKANYGYTF | TRBJ1-2 | - | TRBV19 | 19 | -
TGTGCCAGCAGTCCCTATACAGCCTGGGGAAGCAATCAGCCCCAGCATTTT | CASSPYTAWGSNQPQHF | TRBJ1-5 | - | TRBV28 | 17 | -